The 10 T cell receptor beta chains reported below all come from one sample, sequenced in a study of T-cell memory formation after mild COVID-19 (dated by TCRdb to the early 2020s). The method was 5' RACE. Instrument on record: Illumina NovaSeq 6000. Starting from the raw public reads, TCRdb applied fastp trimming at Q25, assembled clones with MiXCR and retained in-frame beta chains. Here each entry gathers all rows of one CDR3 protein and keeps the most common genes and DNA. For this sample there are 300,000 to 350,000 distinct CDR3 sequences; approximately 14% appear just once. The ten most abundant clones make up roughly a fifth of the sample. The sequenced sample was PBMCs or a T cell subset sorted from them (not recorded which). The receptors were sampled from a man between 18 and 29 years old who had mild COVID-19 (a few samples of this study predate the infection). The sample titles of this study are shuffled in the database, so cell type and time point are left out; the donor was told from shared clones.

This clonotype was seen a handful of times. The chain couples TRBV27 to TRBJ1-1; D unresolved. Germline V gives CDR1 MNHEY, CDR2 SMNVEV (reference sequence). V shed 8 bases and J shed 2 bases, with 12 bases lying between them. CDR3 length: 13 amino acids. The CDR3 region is CASALSPNTEAFF. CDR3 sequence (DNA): TGTGCCAGCGCCCTTAGCCCTAACACTGAAGCTTTCTTT.

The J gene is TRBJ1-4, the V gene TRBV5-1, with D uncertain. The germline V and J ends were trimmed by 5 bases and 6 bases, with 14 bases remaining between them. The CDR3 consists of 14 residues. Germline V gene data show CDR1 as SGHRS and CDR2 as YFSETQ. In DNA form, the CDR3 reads TGCGCCAGCAGTCCAGACCAAGGGTATGAAAAACTGTTTTTT. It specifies CASSPDQGYEKLFF.

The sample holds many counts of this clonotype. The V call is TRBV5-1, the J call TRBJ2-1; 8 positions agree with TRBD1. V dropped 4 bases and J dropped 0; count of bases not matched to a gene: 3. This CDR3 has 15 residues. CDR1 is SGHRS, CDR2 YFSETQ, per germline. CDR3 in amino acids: CASSEQGDSYNEQFF. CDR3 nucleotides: TGCGCCAGCAGCGAACAGGGGGACTCCTACAATGAGCAGTTCTTC.

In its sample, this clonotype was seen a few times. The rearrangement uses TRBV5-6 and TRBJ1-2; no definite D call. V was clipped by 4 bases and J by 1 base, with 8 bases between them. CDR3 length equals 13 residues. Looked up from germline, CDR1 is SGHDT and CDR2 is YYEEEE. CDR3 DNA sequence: TGTGCCAGCAGCCTGGGGAATAACTATGGCTACACCTTC. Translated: CASSLGNNYGYTF.

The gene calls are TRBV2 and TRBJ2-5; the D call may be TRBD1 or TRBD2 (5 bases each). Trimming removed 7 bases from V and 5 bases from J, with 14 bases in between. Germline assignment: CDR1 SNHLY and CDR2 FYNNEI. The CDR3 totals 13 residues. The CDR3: CASMGREGETQYF. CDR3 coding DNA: TGTGCCAGCATGGGACGCGAGGGGGAGACCCAGTACTTC.

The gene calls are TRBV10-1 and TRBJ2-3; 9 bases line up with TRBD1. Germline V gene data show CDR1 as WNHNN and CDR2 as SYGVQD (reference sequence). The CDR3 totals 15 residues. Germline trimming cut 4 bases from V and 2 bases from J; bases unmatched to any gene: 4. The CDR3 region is CASSGTGAATDTQYF. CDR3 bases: TGCGCCAGCAGTGGGACAGGGGCCGCCACAGATACGCAGTATTTT.

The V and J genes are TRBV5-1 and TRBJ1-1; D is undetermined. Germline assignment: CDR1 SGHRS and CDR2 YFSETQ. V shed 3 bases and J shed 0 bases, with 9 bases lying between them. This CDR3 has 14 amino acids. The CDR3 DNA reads TGCGCCAGCAGCTACTACGGCATGAACACTGAAGCTTTCTTT. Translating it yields CASSYYGMNTEAFF.

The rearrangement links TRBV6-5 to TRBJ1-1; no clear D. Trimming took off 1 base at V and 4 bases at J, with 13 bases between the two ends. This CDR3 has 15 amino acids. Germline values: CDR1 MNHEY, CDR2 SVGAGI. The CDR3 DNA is TGTGCCAGCAGTTACTTAAGCCCCACCTCCACTGAAGCTTTCTTT. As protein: CASSYLSPTSTEAFF.

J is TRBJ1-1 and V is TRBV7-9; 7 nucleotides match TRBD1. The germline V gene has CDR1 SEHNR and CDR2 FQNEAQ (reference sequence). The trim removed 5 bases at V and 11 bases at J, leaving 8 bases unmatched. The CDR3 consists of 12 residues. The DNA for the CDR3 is TGTGCCAGCAGCCCCCAAGAGGGACAGGCTTTCTTT. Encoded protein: CASSPQEGQAFF.

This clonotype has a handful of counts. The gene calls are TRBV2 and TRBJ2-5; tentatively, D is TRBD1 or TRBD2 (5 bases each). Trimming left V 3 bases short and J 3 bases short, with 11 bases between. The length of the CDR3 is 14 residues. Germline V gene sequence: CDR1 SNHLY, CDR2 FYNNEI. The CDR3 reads CASSEASREETQYF. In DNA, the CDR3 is TGTGCCAGCAGTGAGGCTAGCAGGGAAGAGACCCAGTACTTC. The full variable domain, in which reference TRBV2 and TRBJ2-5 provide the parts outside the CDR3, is EPEVTQTPSHQVTQMGQEVILRCVPISNHLYFYWYRQILGQKVEFLVSFYNNEISEKSEIFDDQFSVERPDGSNFTLKIRSTKLEDSAMYFCASSEASREETQYFGPGTRLLVL.